This T cell receptor (beta chain) was found in a study of T cell responses to AZD1222 COVID-19 vaccine. Generated by immunoSEQ multiplex PCR, the TCRdb table keeps only in-frame clones and is missing some. The sample records about 150,000 clones, 75% to 95% being singletons. This clone has just one count. Its antigen remains unidentified. Germline V gene lookup returns CDR1 KGHDR and CDR2 SFDVKD. Trimming cost V 1 base and J 1 base, with 10 bases left between them. The CDR3 runs 16 residues. Overall study findings and caveats: Clonal diversity was possibly underestimated; the donors were predominantly white British and more often female. Just a handful of people given AZD1222 tested seropositive at baseline. Nearly half of unique spike-specific TCRs reportedly avoided B.1.351 and B.1.1.7 mutated regions.

The source is an adult in good health. The chain has TRBV24-1 and TRBJ1-3; D gene unclear. The input for sequencing was peripheral blood, taken on day 0 of AZD1222 vaccination. CDR3 in DNA: TGTGCCACCAGTGATTTAGAGGGTTCTTCTGGAAACACCATATATTTT. Amino acids: CATSDLEGSSGNTIYF.